This T cell receptor beta chain came from a study of T cells expressing NK-cell markers. Study details: Sequencing of TCR beta repertoires drew on sorted CD3+CD56+NKG2C+, CD3+CD56+NKG2C- and CD3+CD56-NKG2C+ T cells. Seven sequenced donors out of eight were HCMV-seropositive, one seronegative.

TCRdb reprocessed the 5' RACE reads, keeping one entry per CDR3 protein, no DNA. The sample table sets out about 260,000 distinct CDR3 sequences. Germline V gene data show CDR1 as MNHEY and CDR2 as SVGEGT. This CDR3 comprises 12 residues. The sample consisted of blood T cells: a sorted CD56 or NKG2C T cell subset, CD4+ or CD8+ T cells, or bulk PBMC T cells (not recorded which). The rearrangement joins TRBV6-2 or TRBV6-3 to TRBJ1-2. The TCR originated in a woman aged 18 to 75 in good health. Here the CDR3 reads CASSRMIYGYTF.